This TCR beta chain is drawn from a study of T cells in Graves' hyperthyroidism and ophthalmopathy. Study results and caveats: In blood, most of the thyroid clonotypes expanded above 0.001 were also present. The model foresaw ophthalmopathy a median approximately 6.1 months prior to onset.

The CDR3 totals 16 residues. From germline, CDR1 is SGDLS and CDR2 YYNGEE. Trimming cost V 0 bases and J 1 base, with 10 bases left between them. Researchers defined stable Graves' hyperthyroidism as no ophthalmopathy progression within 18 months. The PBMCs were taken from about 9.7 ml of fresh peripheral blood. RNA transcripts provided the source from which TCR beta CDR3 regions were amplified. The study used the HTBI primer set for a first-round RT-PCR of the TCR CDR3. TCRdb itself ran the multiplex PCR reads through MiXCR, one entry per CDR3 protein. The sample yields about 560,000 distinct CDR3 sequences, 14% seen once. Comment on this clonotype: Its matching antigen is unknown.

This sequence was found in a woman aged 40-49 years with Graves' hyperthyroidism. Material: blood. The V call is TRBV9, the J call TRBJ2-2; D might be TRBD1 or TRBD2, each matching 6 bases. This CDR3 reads CASSVVAGQNTGELFF. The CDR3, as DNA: TGTGCCAGCAGCGTAGTCGCGGGACAGAACACCGGGGAGCTGTTTTTT.